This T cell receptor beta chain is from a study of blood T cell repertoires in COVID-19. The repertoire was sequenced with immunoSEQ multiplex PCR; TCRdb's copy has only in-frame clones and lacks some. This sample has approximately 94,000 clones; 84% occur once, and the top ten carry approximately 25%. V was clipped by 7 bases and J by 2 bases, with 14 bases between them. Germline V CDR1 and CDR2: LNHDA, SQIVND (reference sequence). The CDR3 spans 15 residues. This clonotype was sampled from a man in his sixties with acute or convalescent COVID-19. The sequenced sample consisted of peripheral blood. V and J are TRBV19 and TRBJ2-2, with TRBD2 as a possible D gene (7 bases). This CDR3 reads CASTQRGQNTGELFF. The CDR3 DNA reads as TGTGCCAGTACCCAGCGGGGACAAAACACCGGGGAGCTGTTTTTT.